A single sample is the source of the 10 T cell receptor beta chains below, sequenced in a study of blood T cell repertoires in COVID-19. Using immunoSEQ multiplex PCR, the repertoire was profiled, and TCRdb retains in-frame clones only, with some absent. The data hold just over 50,000 clones, with approximately 84% observed a single time. Material: peripheral blood. The receptor set was obtained from a man between 65 and 85 years old with acute or convalescent COVID-19.

The rearrangement uses TRBV11-1 and TRBJ2-6; TRBD2 might be the D (5 bases). The CDR3 sequence is 16 residues long. The V and J ends lost 5 bases and 4 bases respectively, with 15 bases between them. CDR1 and CDR2 from the germline V gene are SGHAT and FQDESV (reference sequence). The chain's CDR3 is CASSPSGGYGANVLTF. The DNA for the CDR3 is TGTGCCAGCAGCCCCTCCGGCGGGTACGGGGCCAACGTCCTGACTTTC.

The CDR3 here is CASGRTDEKLFF. The DNA of the CDR3 is TGTGCCAGCGGGCGGACAGATGAAAAACTGTTTTTT. The gene calls are TRBV28 and TRBJ1-4; TRBD1 might be the D (6 bases). V was clipped by 8 bases and J by 6 bases, with 10 bases between them. This CDR3 comprises 12 residues. Germline values: CDR1 MDHEN, CDR2 SYDVKM.

This sequence joins TRBV12-3 or TRBV12-4 and TRBJ2-7; D is uncertain. V was shortened by 5 bases and J by 6 bases, with 14 bases between the two germline ends. The CDR3 totals 13 residues. CDR3 residues: CASSTTTLGEQYV. The CDR3 bases are TGTGCCAGCAGTACGACGACTCTGGGCGAGCAGTACGTC.

The chain uses TRBV7-2 and TRBJ2-1; 9 bases are shared with TRBD1. This CDR3 contains 16 residues. The germline gives CDR1 SGHTA, CDR2 FQGNSA. Trimming cost V 5 bases and J 5 bases; bases outside gene matches: 10. CDR3 region: CASSPYHRGRDNEQFF. The CDR3 nucleotides read TGTGCCAGCAGCCCCTACCACAGGGGGCGGGACAATGAGCAGTTCTTC.

The rearrangement joins TRBV4-2 to TRBJ1-1; the match to TRBD1 covers 7 bases. V dropped 0 bases and J dropped 6; count of bases not matched to a gene: 4. The germline V gene encodes CDR1 LGHNA and CDR2 YNFKEQ. This CDR3 is 14 amino acids long. As DNA, the CDR3 is TGTGCCAGCAGCCAAGATTCAGGGGGATCTGAAGCTTTCTTT. Its translation is CASSQDSGGSEAFF.

This clone has a count of ten or more. CDR3: CASSLRGGYGYTF. The CDR3 DNA reads as TGTGCCAGCAGTTTAAGGGGTGGTTATGGCTACACCTTC. The chain has TRBV12-3 or TRBV12-4 and TRBJ1-2; weak D call: TRBD1 (5 bases). V was clipped by 2 bases and J by 5 bases, with 9 bases between them. The CDR3 is made up of 13 amino acids.

The V and J genes are TRBV29-1 and TRBJ1-1; 8 bases align to TRBD1. The CDR3 contains 12 residues. Germline V gene lookup returns CDR1 SQVTM and CDR2 ANQGSEA. V was pared by 6 bases and J by 3 bases, with 3 bases of the junction left unmatched. The CDR3 nucleotides are TGCAGCGTCGACAGGGGTTACACTGAAGCTTTCTTT. Its protein is CSVDRGYTEAFF.

The chain recombines TRBV5-1 with TRBJ1-6, with D perhaps TRBD1 (6 bases). Per the germline V gene, CDR1 is SGHRS and CDR2 is YFSETQ. CDR3 size: 15 residues. Trimming took 3 bases from V and 10 from J, leaving 17 bases between them. The CDR3 here is CASSSFEQGGSPLHF. In DNA form, the CDR3 reads TGCGCCAGCAGCTCGTTCGAACAGGGCGGGTCACCCCTCCACTTT.

CDR3 residues: CASSPSLQGSTEAFF. CDR3 DNA sequence: TGTGCCAGCAGCCCGTCACTACAGGGGTCCACTGAAGCTTTCTTT. The chain couples TRBV9 to TRBJ1-1; TRBD1 matches 7 bases. CDR1 and CDR2 (germline): SGDLS, YYNGEE. This CDR3 is built from 15 residues. After removal of 4 bases from V and 4 bases from J, the junction contained 10 bases not matched to a gene.

The chain recombines TRBV6-2 or TRBV6-3 with TRBJ1-6; D is ambiguous. This CDR3 has 16 residues. CDR1 is MNHEY and CDR2 is SVGEGT in the germline V gene. The germline V and J ends were trimmed by 6 bases and 10 bases, with 22 bases remaining between them. The CDR3 here is CASSPHHGRSNSPLHF. CDR3 in DNA: TGTGCCAGCAGCCCCCATCACGGGAGGTCCAACTCACCCCTCCACTTT.